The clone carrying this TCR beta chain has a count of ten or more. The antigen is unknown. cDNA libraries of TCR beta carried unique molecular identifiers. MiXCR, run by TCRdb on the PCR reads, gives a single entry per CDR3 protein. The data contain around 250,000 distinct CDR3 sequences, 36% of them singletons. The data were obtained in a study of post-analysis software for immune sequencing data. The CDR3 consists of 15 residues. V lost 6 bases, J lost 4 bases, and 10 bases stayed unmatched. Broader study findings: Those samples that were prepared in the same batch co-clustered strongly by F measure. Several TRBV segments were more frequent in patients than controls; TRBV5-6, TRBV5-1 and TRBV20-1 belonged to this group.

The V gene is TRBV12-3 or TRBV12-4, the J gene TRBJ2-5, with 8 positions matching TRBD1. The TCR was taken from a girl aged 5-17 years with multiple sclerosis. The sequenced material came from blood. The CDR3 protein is CASSQQGVRRETQYF. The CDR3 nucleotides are TGTGCCAGCAGCCAACAGGGGGTCCGGCGAGAGACCCAGTACTTC.